Below are 24 T cell receptor beta chains sequenced from a single sample in a study of identifying expanded T cells in peripheral blood (dated by TCRdb to about 2019). Library preparation used the immunoSEQ multiplex PCR assay. TCRdb's version of the immuneACCESS table is confined to in-frame rearrangements and falls short of the full clone set. An unresolved V gene accounts for under half of the shortfall where checked; the remainder is of unknown origin. The sample includes roughly 63,000 clones, with under 85% observed a single time. The ten largest clones capture about a fifth of the sample. The specimen was blood. The receptors originated from a person between 18 and 70 years old in good health.

The chain joins TRBV7-9 to TRBJ2-1; 9 nucleotides line up with TRBD2. The junction had 14 bases not matched to a gene; V was cut back by 4 bases and J by 4 bases. The CDR3 has 18 amino acids. The V gene's germline CDR1 is SEHNR and CDR2 FQNEAQ (reference sequence). CDR3 in amino acids: CASSSASGRRGGYNEQFF. The CDR3 DNA follows: TGTGCCAGCAGCTCCGCAAGCGGCAGGCGGGGGGGTTACAATGAGCAGTTCTTC. Looking up the rest from reference TRBV7-9 and TRBJ2-1 gives the full variable domain: DTGVSQNPRHKITKRGQNVTFRCDPISEHNRLYWYRQTLGQGPEFLTYFQNEAQLEKSRLLSDRFSAERPKGSFSTLEIQRTEQGDSAMYLCASSSASGRRGGYNEQFFGPGTRLTVL.

The rearrangement uses TRBV2 and TRBJ2-7, with 8 bases matching TRBD1. The CDR3 sequence is 12 residues long. Germline loops: CDR1 SNHLY, CDR2 FYNNEI. V lost 6 bases, J lost 3 bases, and 1 base stayed unmatched. The CDR3 region is CASSGQGYEQYF. CDR3 nucleotides: TGTGCCAGCAGCGGACAGGGCTACGAGCAGTACTTC.

V usage is TRBV18 and J usage is TRBJ1-5; D is unclear. Trimming shortened V by 4 bases and J by 0 bases, and 7 bases separated the two germline ends. In germline, CDR1 is KGHSH, CDR2 LQKENI. The length of the CDR3 is 14 residues. This CDR3 reads CASSLGYSNQPQHF. For the CDR3, the DNA is TGTGCCAGCTCACTGGGATATAGCAATCAGCCCCAGCATTTT.

The chain uses TRBV14 and TRBJ1-2; D gene uncertain. The germline V gene has CDR1 SGHDN and CDR2 FVKESK. The CDR3 is 12 residues long. V gave up 0 bases and J gave up 8 bases, with 7 bases separating them. The CDR3 reads CASSQDYSGYTF. The CDR3 coding sequence is TGTGCCAGCAGCCAAGATTATTCGGGCTACACCTTC.

This clone came up a few times. This chain uses TRBV4-3 with TRBJ1-5; the match to TRBD1 covers 7 bases. Trimming removed 0 bases from V and 2 bases from J; junction bases left unmatched: 4. This CDR3 has 16 residues. Per the germline V gene, CDR1 is LGHNA and CDR2 is YSLEER. DNA of the CDR3: TGCGCCAGCAGCCAAGATTTCGGACAGGGCAATCAGCCCCAGCATTTT. Protein product: CASSQDFGQGNQPQHF.

The V call is TRBV6-5, the J call TRBJ2-3; 10 bases match TRBD1. The germline gives CDR1 MNHEY, CDR2 SVGAGI. The CDR3 has 15 amino acids. V dropped 6 bases and J dropped 4; count of bases not matched to a gene: 7. The CDR3: CASSRQTGGPDTQYF. The CDR3 region has the DNA TGTGCCAGCAGCCGACAGACAGGGGGCCCAGATACGCAGTATTTT.

J is TRBJ1-3 and V is TRBV2, with D unclear. CDR1 and CDR2 from the germline V gene are SNHLY and FYNNEI. This CDR3 has 13 residues. Trimming took off 8 bases at V and 8 bases at J, with 16 bases between the two ends. CDR3 sequence reads: CASSMEGSHTIYF. CDR3 sequence (DNA): TGTGCCAGCTCCATGGAGGGTAGTCACACCATATATTTT. The complete variable domain, with remaining parts taken from reference TRBV2 and TRBJ1-3, reads EPEVTQTPSHQVTQMGQEVILRCVPISNHLYFYWYRQILGQKVEFLVSFYNNEISEKSEIFDDQFSVERPDGSNFTLKIRSTKLEDSAMYFCASSMEGSHTIYFGEGSWLTVV.

This clone came up once. This sequence joins TRBV9 and TRBJ1-1; 10 bases are shared with TRBD1. The V and J ends lost 0 bases and 3 bases, in that order; junction bases with no gene match: 5. Germline CDR1 reads SGDLS; CDR2 reads YYNGEE. This CDR3 is 16 amino acids long. CDR3 DNA: TGTGCCAGCAGCGTAGGCTCCGGACAGGGGGACACTGAAGCTTTCTTT. It encodes CASSVGSGQGDTEAFF.

This rearrangement joins TRBV4-1 to TRBJ1-1, with D unresolved. This CDR3 spans 14 amino acids. Germline loops: CDR1 MGHRA, CDR2 YSYEKL. V gave up 7 bases and J gave up 2 bases, with 14 bases separating them. The CDR3 bases are TGCGCCAGCAACTTTGACGGGGTCAACACTGAAGCTTTCTTT. Its translation is CASNFDGVNTEAFF.

The chain joins TRBV9 to TRBJ1-1; D gene unclear. This CDR3 has 14 amino acids. The V and J ends lost 6 bases and 0 bases respectively, with 12 bases between them. Germline lookup yields CDR1 SGDLS and CDR2 YYNGEE. CDR3 sequence (DNA): TGTGCCAGCATCCCATTGGCGATGAACACTGAAGCTTTCTTT. Encoded protein: CASIPLAMNTEAFF.

Of note for this clone: Other DNA sequences in the same sample also yield this CDR3. The V call is TRBV7-2, the J call TRBJ1-2; D is undetermined. The V end was cut by 0 bases, the J end by 4 bases, with 18 bases between. Germline V CDR1 and CDR2: SGHTA, FQGNSA. This CDR3 contains 17 residues. The DNA of the CDR3 is TGTGCCAGCAGCTTAGCGGCCCTGGAAGGAAGTCGCTATGGCTACACCTTC. Translation gives CASSLAALEGSRYGYTF.

This clone was seen once. This chain joins TRBV11-2 and TRBJ1-1; no clear D. Deletions cut 2 bases from V and 1 base from J, with 11 bases between. CDR1 is SGHAT, CDR2 FQNNGV, per germline. The CDR3 covers 15 residues. The CDR3: CASSLILMGNTEAFF. In nucleotides, the CDR3 is TGTGCCAGCAGCTTAATCCTAATGGGGAACACTGAAGCTTTCTTT.

This clone was seen a few times. This chain connects TRBV18 to TRBJ1-5; a weak D match, TRBD1 (6 bases). CDR1 and CDR2 from the germline V gene are KGHSH and LQKENI. The V gene lost 6 bases and the J gene lost 3 bases, with 12 bases spanning the gap. The CDR3 has 14 residues. The CDR3 is CASSRGQSNQPQHF. The CDR3 DNA reads as TGTGCCAGCTCCCGCGGACAGTCCAATCAGCCCCAGCATTTT. The full variable domain, completed using reference TRBV18 and TRBJ1-5, is NAGVMQNPRHLVRRRGQEARLRCSPMKGHSHVYWYRQLPEEGLKFMVYLQKENIIDESGMPKERFSAEFPKEGPSILRIQQVVRGDSAAYFCASSRGQSNQPQHFGDGTRLSIL.

The V and J genes are TRBV5-1 and TRBJ1-1, with TRBD1 identical over 7 bases. The CDR3 loop spans 14 amino acids. The germline CDR1 and CDR2 sequences are SGHRS and YFSETQ. Germline trimming cut 3 bases from V and 1 base from J; bases unmatched to any gene: 3. The DNA for the CDR3 is TGCGCCAGCAGCTCGGGACAGAAGAACACTGAAGCTTTCTTT. Translation gives CASSSGQKNTEAFF.

This clone was counted a single time. The chain recombines TRBV7-8 with TRBJ2-3; 7 positions match TRBD1. V was pared by 3 bases and J by 5 bases, with 8 bases of the junction left unmatched. CDR1 SGHVS and CDR2 FQNEAQ come from the germline V gene. This CDR3 has 15 residues. The CDR3 region is CASSFRAGGQDTQYF. The CDR3 DNA is TGTGCCAGCAGCTTTCGGGCAGGGGGTCAAGATACGCAGTATTTT.

The table lists this clone with a count of one. The rearrangement links TRBV6-6 to TRBJ2-7; 7 positions agree with TRBD1. CDR3 length equals 14 residues. The germline gives CDR1 MNHNY, CDR2 SVGAGI (reference sequence). J gave up 2 bases and V 8 bases, and 9 bases lay outside the gene matches. The CDR3 region is CASAPRDSPYEQYV. CDR3 DNA sequence: TGTGCCAGCGCCCCCAGGGACAGCCCCTACGAGCAGTACGTC.

J is TRBJ1-2 and V is TRBV4-3, with D perhaps matching TRBD1 (6 bases). Trimming stripped 0 bases from V and 2 bases from J, with 13 bases between. This CDR3 spans 16 amino acids. Germline loops: CDR1 LGHNA, CDR2 YSLEER. CDR3 loop: CASSQDMGASNYGYTF. CDR3 bases: TGCGCCAGCAGCCAAGATATGGGGGCATCAAACTATGGCTACACCTTC.

V gene TRBV10-3 combines with J gene TRBJ2-3, with a tentative D call TRBD1 (6 bases). Trimming took off 1 base at V and 4 bases at J, with 12 bases between the two ends. This CDR3 comprises 15 residues. Germline V gene lookup returns CDR1 ENHRY and CDR2 SYGVKD. The CDR3 region is CAISELGQTPDTQYF. CDR3 bases: TGTGCCATCAGTGAGTTAGGACAGACCCCAGATACGCAGTATTTT.

This clone showed up just a few times. The chain combines TRBV30 with TRBJ2-1; 9 nucleotides align to TRBD2. Losses at the gene ends were 2 bases for V and 4 bases for J; bases not matched to a gene: 9. The CDR3 is 16 residues long. The V gene's germline CDR1 is GTSNPN and CDR2 SVGIG (reference sequence). The CDR3 reads CAWSPVLAGLYNEQFF. The CDR3 region has the DNA TGTGCCTGGAGTCCGGTTCTAGCGGGACTTTACAATGAGCAGTTCTTC.

The chain uses TRBV14 and TRBJ1-1; a possible D gene is TRBD1 (6 bases). CDR1 SGHDN and CDR2 FVKESK come from the germline V gene. Trimming took off 4 bases at V and 8 bases at J, with 14 bases between the two ends. This CDR3 has 13 amino acids. The CDR3 loop is CASSPRGDREAFF. As DNA, the CDR3 is TGTGCCAGCAGCCCCAGGGGTGATAGAGAAGCTTTCTTT.

With respect to this clone: In the same sample, other DNA sequences code for this CDR3. The rearrangement links TRBV15 to TRBJ2-7; the D is unclear. The CDR3 loop spans 13 amino acids. V lost 0 bases, J lost 1 base, and 4 bases lay in between. CDR1 and CDR2 (germline): LNHNV, YYDKDF (reference sequence). The CDR3 DNA is TGTGCCACCAGCAGAGACAGGTCCTACGAGCAGTACTTC. Its translation is CATSRDRSYEQYF.

The chain recombines TRBV4-2 with TRBJ1-1, with D possibly TRBD1 on 5 matching bases. Trimming stripped 0 bases from V and 1 base from J, with 21 bases between. This CDR3 region has 19 residues. Germline assignment: CDR1 LGHNA and CDR2 YNFKEQ. In DNA form, the CDR3 reads TGTGCCAGCAGCCAAGATATGGCGGACACCCACGGGGGGAACACTGAAGCTTTCTTT. Translating it yields CASSQDMADTHGGNTEAFF.

This rearrangement joins TRBV27 to TRBJ2-2; 9 positions agree with TRBD2. Germline V gene lookup returns CDR1 MNHEY and CDR2 SMNVEV (reference sequence). The CDR3 covers 16 residues. V shed 7 bases and J 1 base; nucleotides not matched to a gene: 7. The CDR3 loop is CASTRSSGRNTGELFF. In nucleotides, the CDR3 is TGTGCCAGCACCCGAAGTAGCGGGAGGAACACCGGGGAGCTGTTTTTT.

V and J are TRBV28 and TRBJ2-5; possible D gene TRBD1, 6 bases. V lost 6 bases to trimming and J lost 5 bases, with 10 bases between them. The CDR3 contains 12 residues. Germline assignment: CDR1 MDHEN and CDR2 SYDVKM. CDR3 residues: CASSSRGETQYF. CDR3 nucleotide sequence: TGTGCCAGCAGCTCTAGGGGGGAGACCCAGTACTTC.